These 6 T cell receptor beta chains were all obtained from the same sample, sequenced in a study of a mutant IDH1 vaccine in newly diagnosed glioma (TCRdb year 2021). The time point tag for this specimen amounts to: baseline, week 1 (first vaccination visit). The treatment or condition label here, explained by the study, means: pre-vaccination baseline after standard-of-care therapy. The library was prepared using the immunoSEQ multiplex PCR assay. TCRdb holds this immuneACCESS table with in-frame rearrangements only. Some clones are missing; in checked studies, unresolved V genes explain under half, and the rest has no known cause. The sample contains about 92,000 clones, 83% of them found a single time. Together, the top ten hold around 7% of the sample. The sample in question was PBMCs, obtained from a glioma patient treated with radiotherapy, temozolomide or both. All receptors derive from a woman aged 45 to 65 with glioma.

V and J are TRBV6-6 and TRBJ2-7; no clear D gene. The CDR3 has 11 residues. Between the trimmed V and J ends, which lost 8 bases and 2 bases, there was a span of 7 bases. Germline CDR1 reads MNHNY; CDR2 reads SVGAGI (reference sequence). The CDR3 DNA is TGTGCCAGCCGCCTCGCCTACGAGCAGTACTTC. Its translation is CASRLAYEQYF.

In its sample, this clone was seen a few times. The chain has TRBV19 and TRBJ1-1; the match to TRBD1 covers 7 bases. Germline CDR1 and CDR2: LNHDA and SQIVND (reference sequence). CDR3 length: 13 residues. V was pared by 7 bases and J by 6 bases, with 8 bases of the junction left unmatched. CDR3 DNA sequence: TGTGCCAGTACCCACGACAGGGTCCCTGAAGCTTTCTTT. This translates into CASTHDRVPEAFF. The full variable domain, its missing parts supplied by reference TRBV19 and TRBJ1-1, is DGGITQSPKYLFRKEGQNVTLSCEQNLNHDAMYWYRQDPGQGLRLIYYSQIVNDFQKGDIAEGYSVSREKKESFPLTVTSAQKNPTAFYLCASTHDRVPEAFFGQGTRLTVV.

The CDR3 DNA reads as TGTGCCAGCAGTGAAGGGCTTGGGGCTTTCTTT. It codes for CASSEGLGAFF. This chain links TRBV6-1 with TRBJ1-1; D not certain. Germline CDR1 reads MNHNS; CDR2 reads SASEGT. Trimming shortened V by 1 base and J by 11 bases, and 8 bases separated the two germline ends. CDR3 length equals 11 residues.

The rearrangement joins TRBV25-1 to TRBJ1-6, with 9 positions matching TRBD1. CDR1 is MGHDK and CDR2 is SYGVNS in the germline V gene. The CDR3 consists of 15 residues. The V segment lost 5 bases and the J segment 7 bases; nucleotides outside the gene matches: 6. Here the CDR3 reads CASSSWTGANSPLHF. The CDR3, as DNA: TGTGCCAGCAGTAGCTGGACAGGGGCAAATTCACCCCTCCACTTT.

As to this clone: A read error may produce the germline difference seen at one junction end. This rearrangement joins TRBV5-6 to TRBJ1-2; unclear D gene. CDR3 length: 14 amino acids. CDR1 and CDR2 (germline): SGHDT, YYEEEE. CDR3 nucleotides: TGTGCCAGCAGCTTGGGGGCAACTAAGTATGGCTACACCTTC. It encodes CASSLGATKYGYTF.

The rearrangement links TRBV28 to TRBJ1-1; D gene uncertain. V shed 6 bases and J shed 1 base, with 9 bases lying between them. The CDR3 sequence is 13 residues long. The V gene's germline CDR1 is MDHEN and CDR2 SYDVKM. CDR3 in amino acids: CASRGFRNTEAFF. The CDR3 DNA reads TGTGCCAGCAGAGGGTTCCGGAACACTGAAGCTTTCTTT. Together with reference TRBV28 and TRBJ1-1, the CDR3 gives the full variable domain: DVKVTQSSRYLVKRTGEKVFLECVQDMDHENMFWYRQDPGLGLRLIYFSYDVKMKEKGDIPEGYSVSREKKERFSLILESASTNQTSMYLCASRGFRNTEAFFGQGTRLTVV.